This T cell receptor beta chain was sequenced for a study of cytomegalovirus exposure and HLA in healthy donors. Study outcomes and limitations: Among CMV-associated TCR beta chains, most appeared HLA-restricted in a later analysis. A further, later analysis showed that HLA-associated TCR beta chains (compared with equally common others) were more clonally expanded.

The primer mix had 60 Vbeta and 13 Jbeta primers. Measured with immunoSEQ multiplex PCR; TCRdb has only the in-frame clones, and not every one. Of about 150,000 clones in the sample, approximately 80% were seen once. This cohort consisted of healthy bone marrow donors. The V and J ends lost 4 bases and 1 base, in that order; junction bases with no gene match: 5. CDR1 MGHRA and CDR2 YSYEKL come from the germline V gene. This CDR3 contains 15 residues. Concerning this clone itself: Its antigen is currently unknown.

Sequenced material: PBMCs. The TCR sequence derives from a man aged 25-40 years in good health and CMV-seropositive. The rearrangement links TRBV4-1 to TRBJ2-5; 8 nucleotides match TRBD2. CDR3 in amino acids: CASSPLTSGQETQYF. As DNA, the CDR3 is TGCGCCAGCAGCCCACTTACTAGCGGCCAAGAGACCCAGTACTTC.